The text below deals with one T cell receptor beta chain. Reverse transcription of about 0.45 to 1 ug RNA was performed with random hexamers. Amplification of TCR beta CDR3 across 54 Vbeta and 13 Jbeta was performed with immunoSEQ multiplex PCR. TCRdb fed the immunoSEQ multiplex PCR reads into MiXCR, producing one record per CDR3 protein. Of some 140,000 distinct CDR3 sequences listed, over 80% were seen once; the top ten hold 0.45% to 0.65%. This sample is part of a study of CD8 T cells in Susac syndrome. TEMRA cells were enriched by FACS, and CD4+ and CD8+ T cells were negatively isolated. The ends lost 6 bases at V and 0 bases at J; junction bases unmatched: 7. Germline V lookup: CDR1 SGHDN, CDR2 FVKESK. This CDR3 contains 15 residues.

The rearrangement joins TRBV14 to TRBJ2-7; 8 bases are shared with TRBD1. This clonotype was obtained from a human donor with multiple sclerosis. Sequenced material: CD8+ T cells from PBMCs. The CDR3 loop is CASSPGQASSYEQYF. The DNA for the CDR3 is TGTGCCAGCAGTCCGGGACAGGCTAGCTCCTACGAGCAGTACTTC.